The T cell receptor (beta chain) described here comes from a study of OX40 agonist ivuxolimab in advanced cancers. For the study at large: Patients received the agonistic anti-OX40 (CD134) antibody ivuxolimab.

Notes on the study in general: At doses 0.1 to 3.0 mg/kg, CD4+ and CD8+ clones expanded.

About this clone: The antigen remains unidentified.

V shed 0 bases and J shed 6 bases, with 9 bases lying between them. The CDR3 is 14 amino acids. Germline loops: CDR1 ENHRY, CDR2 SYGVKD. Only in-frame clones appear in the TCRdb table, and some are missing; sequencing was by immunoSEQ multiplex PCR. The repertoire has around 69,000 clones, approximately 86% of them found once; the top ten carry 2.5% to 3%. The receptor was derived from an adult with an advanced solid tumor such as melanoma, head and neck, liver or kidney cancer. The rearrangement joins TRBV10-3 to TRBJ2-4; a weak D match, TRBD2 (5 bases). Sequencing was performed on CD4+ or CD8+ T cells sorted from blood, taken in a trial of the OX40 agonist ivuxolimab. This chain's CDR3 is CAISESPGINIQYF. Written as DNA, the CDR3 is TGTGCCATCAGTGAGTCTCCGGGGATAAACATTCAGTACTTC.